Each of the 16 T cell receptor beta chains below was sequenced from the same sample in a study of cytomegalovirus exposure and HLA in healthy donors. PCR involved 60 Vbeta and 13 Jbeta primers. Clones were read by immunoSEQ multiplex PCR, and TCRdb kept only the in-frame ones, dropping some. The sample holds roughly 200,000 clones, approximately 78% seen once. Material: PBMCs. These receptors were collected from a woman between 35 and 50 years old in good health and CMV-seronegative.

CDR3 sequence reads: CASSLRVGTDTQYF. The CDR3 DNA reads as TGTGCCAGCAGTTTGAGGGTAGGGACAGATACGCAGTATTTT. The V gene is TRBV27, the J gene TRBJ2-3; a possible D gene is TRBD2 (5 bases). Trimming removed 3 bases from V and 3 bases from J, with 10 bases in between. CDR1 and CDR2 from the germline V gene are MNHEY and SMNVEV (reference sequence). The length of the CDR3 is 14 residues.

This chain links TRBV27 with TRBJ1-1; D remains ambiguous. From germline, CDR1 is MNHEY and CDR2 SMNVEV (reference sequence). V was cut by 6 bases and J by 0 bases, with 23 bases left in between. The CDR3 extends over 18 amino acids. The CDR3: CASSPRRTFESVNTEAFF. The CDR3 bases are TGTGCCAGCAGCCCAAGGAGGACCTTCGAATCGGTGAACACTGAAGCTTTCTTT.

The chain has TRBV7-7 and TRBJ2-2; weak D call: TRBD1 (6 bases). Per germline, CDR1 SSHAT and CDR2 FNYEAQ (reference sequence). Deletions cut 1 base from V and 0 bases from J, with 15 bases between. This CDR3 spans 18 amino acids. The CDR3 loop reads CASSLVFPGHPNTGELFF. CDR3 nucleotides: TGTGCCAGCAGCTTAGTATTCCCGGGACACCCGAACACCGGGGAGCTGTTTTTT.

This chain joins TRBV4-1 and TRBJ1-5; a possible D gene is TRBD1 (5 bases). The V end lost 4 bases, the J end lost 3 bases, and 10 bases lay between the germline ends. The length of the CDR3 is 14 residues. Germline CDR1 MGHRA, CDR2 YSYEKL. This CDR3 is CASSLSGNNQPQHF. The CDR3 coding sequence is TGCGCCAGCAGCCTGTCAGGGAACAATCAGCCCCAGCATTTT.

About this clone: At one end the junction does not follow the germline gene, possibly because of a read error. CDR3 sequence: CASRLAGTGWSTDTQYF. DNA for the CDR3: TGCGCCAGCAGATTGGCGGGGACAGGGTGGAGCACAGATACGCAGTATTTT. The chain combines TRBV5-1 with TRBJ2-3, with 9 bases matching TRBD1. The CDR3 runs to 17 residues. CDR1 is SGHRS, CDR2 YFSETQ, per germline. Supplemented by reference TRBV5-1 and TRBJ2-3, the full variable domain reads KAGVTQTPRYLIKTRGQQVTLSCSPISGHRSVSWYQQTPGQGLQFLFEYFSETQRNKGNFPGRFSGRQFSNSRSEMNVSTLELGDSALYLCASRLAGTGWSTDTQYFGPGTRLTVL.

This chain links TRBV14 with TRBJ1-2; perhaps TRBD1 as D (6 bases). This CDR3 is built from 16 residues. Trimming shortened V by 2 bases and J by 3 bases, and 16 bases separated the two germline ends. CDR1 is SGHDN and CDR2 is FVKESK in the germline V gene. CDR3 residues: CASSQNRDLVHYGYTF. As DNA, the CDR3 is TGTGCCAGCAGCCAAAACAGGGATCTCGTACACTATGGCTACACCTTC.

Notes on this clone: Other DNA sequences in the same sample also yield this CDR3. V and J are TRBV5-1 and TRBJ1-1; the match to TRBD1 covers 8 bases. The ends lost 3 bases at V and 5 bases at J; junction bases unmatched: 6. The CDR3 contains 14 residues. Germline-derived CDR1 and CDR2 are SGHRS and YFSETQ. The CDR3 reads CASSSGQGGTEAFF. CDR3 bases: TGCGCCAGCAGCTCCGGACAGGGCGGAACTGAAGCTTTCTTT. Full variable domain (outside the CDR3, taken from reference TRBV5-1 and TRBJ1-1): KAGVTQTPRYLIKTRGQQVTLSCSPISGHRSVSWYQQTPGQGLQFLFEYFSETQRNKGNFPGRFSGRQFSNSRSEMNVSTLELGDSALYLCASSSGQGGTEAFFGQGTRLTVV.

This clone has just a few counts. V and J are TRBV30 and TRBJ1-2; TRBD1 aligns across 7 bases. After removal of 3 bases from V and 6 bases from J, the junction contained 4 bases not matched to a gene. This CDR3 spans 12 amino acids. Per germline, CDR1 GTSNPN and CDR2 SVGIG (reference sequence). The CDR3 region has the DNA TGTGCCTGGAGAGTACAGGGGAATGGCTACACCTTC. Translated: CAWRVQGNGYTF.

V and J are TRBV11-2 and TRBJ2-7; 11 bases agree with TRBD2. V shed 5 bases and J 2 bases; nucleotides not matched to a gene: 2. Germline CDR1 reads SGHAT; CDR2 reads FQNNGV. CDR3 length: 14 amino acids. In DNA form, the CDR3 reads TGTGCCAGCAGCCCTAGCGGGGGGCCCTACGAGCAGTACTTC. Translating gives CASSPSGGPYEQYF.

CDR3 protein: CAISGLGGTEAFF. The CDR3 DNA follows: TGTGCCATCAGTGGATTGGGGGGCACTGAAGCTTTCTTT. J is TRBJ1-1 and V is TRBV10-3; maybe TRBD1 (5 bases). Trimming removed 4 bases at V and 4 bases at J, with 10 bases between. The CDR3 covers 13 residues. CDR1 is ENHRY, CDR2 SYGVKD, per germline.

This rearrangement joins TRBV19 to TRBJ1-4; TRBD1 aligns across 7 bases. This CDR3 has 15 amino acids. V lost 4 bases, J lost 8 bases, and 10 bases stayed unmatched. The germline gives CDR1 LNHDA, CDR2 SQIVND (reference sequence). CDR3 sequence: CASSNRGGFNEKLFF. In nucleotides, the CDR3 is TGTGCCAGTAGTAACAGGGGAGGATTCAACGAAAAACTGTTTTTT.

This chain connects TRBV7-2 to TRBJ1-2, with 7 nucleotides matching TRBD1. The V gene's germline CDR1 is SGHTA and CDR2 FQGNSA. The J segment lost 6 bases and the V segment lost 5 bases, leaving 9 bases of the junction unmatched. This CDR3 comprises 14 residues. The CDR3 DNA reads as TGTGCCAGCAGCGCCCAACAGGGGAGACATGGCTACACCTTC. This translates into CASSAQQGRHGYTF.

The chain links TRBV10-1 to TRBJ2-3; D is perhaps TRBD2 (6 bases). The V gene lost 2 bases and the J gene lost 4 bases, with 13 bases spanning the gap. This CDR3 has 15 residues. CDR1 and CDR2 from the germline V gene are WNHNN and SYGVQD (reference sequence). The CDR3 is CASSERRGGADTQYF. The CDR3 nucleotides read TGCGCCAGCAGTGAGCGGCGGGGAGGCGCAGATACGCAGTATTTT.

DNA of the CDR3: TGTGCCAGCAGCTTGGGGGGTGGGGGGGGCCTGTTTTCCGGGGAGCTGTTTTTT. It codes for CASSLGGGGGLFSGELFF. The V call is TRBV5-4, the J call TRBJ2-2; D might be TRBD2 (7 bases). Germline values: CDR1 SGHNT, CDR2 YYREEE (reference sequence). This CDR3 comprises 18 residues. Trimming removed 0 bases from V and 6 bases from J, with 21 bases in between.

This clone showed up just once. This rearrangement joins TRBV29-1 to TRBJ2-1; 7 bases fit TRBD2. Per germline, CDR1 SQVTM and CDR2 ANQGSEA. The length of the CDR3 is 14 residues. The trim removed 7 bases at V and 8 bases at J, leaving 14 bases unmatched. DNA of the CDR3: TGCAGCGGCCTAAGGGCGGGAGTTGGGGATGAGCAGTTCTTC. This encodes CSGLRAGVGDEQFF.

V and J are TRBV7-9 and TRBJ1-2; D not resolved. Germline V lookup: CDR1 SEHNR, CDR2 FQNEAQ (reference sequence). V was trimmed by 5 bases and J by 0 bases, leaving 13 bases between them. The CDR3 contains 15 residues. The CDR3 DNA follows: TGTGCCAGCAGCCCGCCTTTCACAGCTAACTATGGCTACACCTTC. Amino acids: CASSPPFTANYGYTF.